Given below is one T cell receptor (beta chain) in context. Method: immunoSEQ multiplex PCR; TCRdb's copy keeps in-frame clones and lacks some. This sample has 2,500,000 or so clones, with approximately 93% found just once. This record belongs to a study of shared clonotypes between healthy human individuals. CDR3 length: 18 residues. The germline V and J ends were trimmed by 2 bases and 2 bases, with 21 bases remaining between them. Germline V gene sequence: CDR1 KGHSH, CDR2 LQKENI. This clonotype was obtained from a man younger than 35 in good health. Some clones in this sample may be carry-over from other donors' samples. The chain joins TRBV18 to TRBJ1-2, with TRBD1 as a possible D gene (5 bases). Sequenced material: naive CD4+ T cells from PBMCs. Subset reported: CD45RA+ positively selected. CDR3 coding DNA: TGTGCCAGCTCACCATTCGCAGGGACGGATGATTTGAACTATGGCTACACCTTC. It yields the protein CASSPFAGTDDLNYGYTF.